This T cell receptor (beta chain) was identified during a study of breast tumors, draining lymph nodes, adjacent tissues. Axillary draining lymph nodes of breast cancer patients supplied the node samples. With 1 base clipped from V and 0 bases from J, the junction kept 5 bases outside the gene matches. This CDR3 region has 16 residues. Germline V lookup: CDR1 MGHRA, CDR2 YSYEKL. This clonotype was counted many times. TCRdb recomputed calls from the multiplex PCR reads with MiXCR, one row per CDR3 protein. The table shows about 220,000 distinct CDR3 sequences, with about 34% occurring only once. The rearrangement joins TRBV4-1 to TRBJ2-7, with 8 bases fitting TRBD1. The specimen was axillary lymph node tissue. This TCR derives from a female donor with breast cancer. Some clones in this sample may be carry-over from other donors' samples. The CDR3 DNA reads as TGCGCCAGCAGCCAAGTGACAGGGGCAGGCTCCTACGAGCAGTACTTC. Its protein is CASSQVTGAGSYEQYF.